This TCR beta chain derives from a study of breast tumors, draining lymph nodes, adjacent tissues. The germline gives CDR1 MNHEY, CDR2 SVGEGT. Trimming left V 6 bases short and J 2 bases short, with 9 bases between. The CDR3 length is 13 residues. One entry per CDR3 protein, called by TCRdb with MiXCR from the multiplex PCR reads. The sample lists fewer than 300,000 distinct CDR3 sequences; 32% were seen once. The lymph nodes were axillary draining lymph nodes from breast cancer patients. The chain is built from TRBV6-2 or TRBV6-3 and TRBJ2-3, with D uncertain. This receptor was identified in a female donor with breast cancer. Some clones in this sample may be carry-over from other donors' samples. The specimen was axillary lymph node tissue. In DNA form, the CDR3 reads TGTGCCAGCAGGGATTCTATCACAGATACGCAGTATTTT. Translated, it gives CASRDSITDTQYF.